The 11 T cell receptor beta chains listed next were all sequenced from one sample in a study of blood T cell repertoires in COVID-19. Data came from immunoSEQ multiplex PCR; TCRdb stores just in-frame clones and leaves some out. The data hold 70,000 to 100,000 clones, with approximately 71% observed a single time. Specimen: peripheral blood. These TCRs come from a woman in her 50s with acute or convalescent COVID-19.

The chain is built from TRBV12-3 or TRBV12-4 and TRBJ1-2; tentatively, D is TRBD1 (5 bases). The CDR3 covers 13 residues. Trimming pared 1 base from V and 6 bases from J, leaving 9 bases between. The CDR3 sequence is CASSLGVGDGYTF. CDR3 DNA: TGTGCCAGCAGTTTAGGTGTAGGGGATGGCTACACCTTC.

This clone has only one observation. V gene TRBV4-2 combines with J gene TRBJ2-3, with a tentative D call TRBD2 (6 bases). Germline CDR1 LGHNA, CDR2 YNFKEQ. The CDR3 sequence is 14 residues long. Trimming took off 1 base at V and 1 base at J, with 6 bases between the two ends. The CDR3 coding sequence is TGTGCCAGCAGCCAAGCGGGGGGCACAGATACGCAGTATTTT. Residues: CASSQAGGTDTQYF.

The V call is TRBV19, the J call TRBJ1-5; 7 positions agree with TRBD1. CDR3 size: 16 residues. Germline V gene lookup returns CDR1 LNHDA and CDR2 SQIVND (reference sequence). Trimming removed 5 bases from V and 9 bases from J; junction bases left unmatched: 16. CDR3 in amino acids: CASSSLSGTAYGPQHF. CDR3 DNA: TGTGCCAGTAGTTCCCTTTCCGGGACAGCCTATGGGCCCCAGCATTTT.

This sequence joins TRBV5-1 and TRBJ1-2; TRBD1 aligns across 8 bases. CDR3 length equals 13 residues. The V gene end was trimmed by 0 bases and the J gene end by 6 bases; junction bases not matched to a gene: 1. Germline lookup yields CDR1 SGHRS and CDR2 YFSETQ. The CDR3 nucleotides are TGCGCCAGCAGCTTGGCGACAGGGGATGGCTACACCTTC. Translated, it gives CASSLATGDGYTF.

This clone was counted only a few times. The chain links TRBV5-4 to TRBJ1-1; D is possibly TRBD1 (6 bases). Germline loops: CDR1 SGHNT, CDR2 YYREEE (reference sequence). The CDR3 sequence is 14 residues long. The V and J ends lost 1 base and 4 bases respectively, with 11 bases between them. The CDR3 DNA follows: TGTGCCAGCAGCTTGTATGGGGGCGGCACTGAAGCTTTCTTT. Encoded protein: CASSLYGGGTEAFF.

This clone has a single count. Germline is not matched at one junction end, which may reflect a read error. The chain has TRBV5-6 and TRBJ2-2; TRBD2 matches 7 bases. The germline CDR1 and CDR2 sequences are SGHDT and YYEEEE. This CDR3 spans 18 amino acids. CDR3 nucleotides: TGTGCCAGCAGCTCCCGTCTACAGGTGGGGGGGAACATCGGGGAGCTGTTTTTT. Translated, it gives CASSSRLQVGGNIGELFF.

The chain recombines TRBV6-1 with TRBJ1-2; 11 bases match TRBD1. Germline V CDR1 and CDR2: MNHNS, SASEGT. The trim removed 4 bases at V and 4 bases at J, leaving 8 bases unmatched. This CDR3 is built from 16 residues. The CDR3 DNA follows: TGTGCCAGCAGTGGTAGGACAGGGGGCTTAGGCTATGGCTACACCTTC. Encoded protein: CASSGRTGGLGYGYTF.

J is TRBJ2-3 and V is TRBV7-2, with 15 positions matching TRBD2. The germline CDR1 and CDR2 sequences are SGHTA and FQGNSA. V lost 4 bases to trimming and J lost 3 bases; unmatched junction nucleotides: 2. The CDR3 extends over 16 amino acids. CDR3 coding DNA: TGTGCCAGCAGCTCCGGACTAGCGGGGGGGACAGATACGCAGTATTTT. Translation gives CASSSGLAGGTDTQYF.

The V and J genes are TRBV7-2 and TRBJ1-6, with 7 positions matching TRBD1. V shed 5 bases and J 4 bases; nucleotides not matched to a gene: 8. The CDR3 totals 16 residues. CDR1 and CDR2 from the germline V gene are SGHTA and FQGNSA. CDR3 residues: CASSPPLGQYNSPLHF. DNA for the CDR3: TGTGCCAGCAGCCCCCCCCTGGGACAGTATAATTCACCCCTCCACTTT.

CDR3: CASSRALGGANVLTF. The DNA of the CDR3 is TGTGCCAGCAGCCGGGCTCTCGGAGGAGCCAACGTCCTGACTTTC. The genes are TRBV3-1 (or the pseudogene TRBV3-2) and TRBJ2-6, with D perhaps matching TRBD2 (5 bases). Germline CDR1 reads LGHDT; CDR2 reads YNNKEL (reference sequence). Trimming left V 4 bases short and J 7 bases short, with 14 bases between. The CDR3 has 15 residues.

This chain joins TRBV3-1 (or the pseudogene TRBV3-2) and TRBJ1-4; TRBD1 is a possible D gene (5 bases). This CDR3 has 16 amino acids. Trimming stripped 0 bases from V and 4 bases from J, with 12 bases between. Germline V CDR1 and CDR2: LGHDT, YNNKEL (reference sequence). CDR3 nucleotides: TGTGCCAGCAGCCAAGAAGTACGGGGGTTTAATGAAAAACTGTTTTTT. Protein product: CASSQEVRGFNEKLFF.